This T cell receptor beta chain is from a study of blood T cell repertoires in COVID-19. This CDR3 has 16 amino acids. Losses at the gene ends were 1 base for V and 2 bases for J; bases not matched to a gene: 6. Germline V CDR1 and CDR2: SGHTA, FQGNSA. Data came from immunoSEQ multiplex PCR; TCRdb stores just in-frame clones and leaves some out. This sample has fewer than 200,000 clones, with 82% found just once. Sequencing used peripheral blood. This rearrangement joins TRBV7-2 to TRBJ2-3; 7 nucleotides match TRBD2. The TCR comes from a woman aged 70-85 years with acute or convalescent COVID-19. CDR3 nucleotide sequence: TGTGCCAGCAGCTTAGTGGGCGGGGGAAACACAGATACGCAGTATTTT. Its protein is CASSLVGGGNTDTQYF.